These T cell receptor beta chains were read from a single sample in a study of CD8+CD57+ T cells in acquired aplastic anemia. TCRdb itself ran the reads through MiXCR, one entry per CDR3 protein. The table lists about 200,000 distinct CDR3 sequences, over 55% of them singletons. Sequencing used sorted CD4+, CD8+, or CD8+CD57+ T cells (not recorded which) from PBMCs. The origin of the receptors is a human donor with aplastic anemia. Both conserved end residues are part of each CDR3. A D gene is named only where the DNA matches it firmly. Clone size is not always given. Where it is, it says once, few, many or a class for expanded clones.

j_call clone_size d_call v_call cdr3_nt cdr3_aa
TRBJ2-7 many - TRBV24-1 TGTGCCACCAGTGATTTTTATGGGGGCGACGAGCAGTACTTC CATSDFYGGDEQYF
TRBJ1-1 - TRBD1 TRBV12-3/TRBV12-4 TGTGCCAGCAGTCCGCGACAGGGGAACACTGAAGCTTTCTTT CASSPRQGNTEAFF
TRBJ1-4 once TRBD1 TRBV19 TGTGCCACAAGGCCGGGGACAGGATTCGGGGAAAAACTGTTTTTT CATRPGTGFGEKLFF
TRBJ2-7 once - TRBV11-2 TGTGCCAGCAGCAAATCCTTCGGGTCCTTATCCTACGAGCAGTACTTC CASSKSFGSLSYEQYF
TRBJ2-1 - TRBD1 TRBV7-2 TGTGCCAGCAGCTTAGGGGCAGGGGGCCGGGGGAGAATCTTC CASSLGAGGRGRIF
TRBJ2-7 - TRBD2 TRBV7-8 TGTGCCAGCAGCAGGGCCCCGACTAGCGCCAGCAGCGAACTTCGGGGCAGCTCCTACGAGCAGTACTTC CASSRAPTSASSELRGSSYEQYF
TRBJ2-1 - - TRBV2 TGTGCCAGCAGTGAAGCACGCCTCCTGCAGTTCTTC CASSEARLLQFF
TRBJ2-1 - - TRBV19 TGTGCCAGTAGTATGATGGGAAATGAGCAGTTCTTC CASSMMGNEQFF
TRBJ2-3 - TRBD2 TRBV12-3/TRBV12-4 TGTGCCAGCAGCCGGGGGGTGGGTGGCACAGATACGCAGTATTTT CASSRGVGGTDTQYF
TRBJ2-6 many - TRBV4-2 TGTGCCAGCAGCCTTTCGGGGGCCAACGTCCTGACTTTC CASSLSGANVLTF
TRBJ2-1 - - TRBV9 TGTGCCAGCAGCGTGAGTAGCGGCAATGAGCAGTTCTTC CASSVSSGNEQFF
TRBJ2-2 - TRBD1 TRBV5-1 TGCGCCAGCGCCTCGGGACAGGGGCACGGGGAGCTGTTTTTT CASASGQGHGELFF
TRBJ2-7 - - TRBV7-8 TGTGCCAGCAGCTTAGCGCAAGCTCCCTACGAGCAGTACTTC CASSLAQAPYEQYF
TRBJ1-2 - - TRBV20-1 TGCAGTGCTAGAGCGGGGGAAGGCTATGGCTACACCTTC CSARAGEGYGYTF
TRBJ2-7 few - TRBV5-1 TGCGCCAGCAGCGTCCGGGACGTCTACGAGCAGTACTTC CASSVRDVYEQYF
TRBJ2-3 few - TRBV10-3 TGTGCCATCAGTGTACGGGAGGATACGCAGTATTTT CAISVREDTQYF
TRBJ1-4 - - TRBV7-8 TGTGCCAGCAGCAGAGACAGGAGTAATGAAAAACTGTTTTTT CASSRDRSNEKLFF
TRBJ1-2 - - TRBV7-9 TGTGCCAGCAGCTTAGAAGGGGATGGCTACACCTTC CASSLEGDGYTF
TRBJ2-7 - TRBD2 TRBV2 TGTGCCAGCAGTGGCCAGCGGGGGGCCTACGAGCAGTACTTC CASSGQRGAYEQYF
TRBJ1-4 - - TRBV9 TGTGCCAGCAGCGTAGAGGGGACGGGGGGAAAACTGTTTTTT CASSVEGTGGKLFF
TRBJ2-1 - - TRBV15 TGTGCCACCAGCAAGGGACGGAACAATGAGCAGTTCTTC CATSKGRNNEQFF
TRBJ1-2 - - TRBV19 TGTGCCAGTAAGGTAGGGACCGACTATGGCTACACCTTC CASKVGTDYGYTF
TRBJ2-4 - - TRBV20-1 TGCAGTGCTAGAGATATACCCAGGGGAGGGGGAAACATTCAGTACTTC CSARDIPRGGGNIQYF
TRBJ2-1 - - TRBV5-1 TGCGCCAGCAGCAACCTGAGGGAAAACTACAATGAGCAGTTCTTC CASSNLRENYNEQFF
TRBJ1-2 few - TRBV5-1 TGCGCCAGCAGCTTGGATACGGTCTATGGCTACACCTTC CASSLDTVYGYTF
TRBJ1-2 - TRBD1 TRBV14 TGTGCCAGCAGCCATCTCCCCACTGACAGGGTGTATGGCTACACCTTC CASSHLPTDRVYGYTF
TRBJ2-7 - TRBD1 TRBV7-8 TGCGCCAGCAGCCTCCGGGACAGGGAAGCCGAGCAGTACTTC CASSLRDREAEQYF
TRBJ2-7 few - TRBV7-8 TGTGCCAGCAGCTTAGCGGACAGTCTCTACGAGCAGTACTTC CASSLADSLYEQYF
TRBJ1-6 - - TRBV6-6 TGTGCCAGCACGCGGCCAAATTCACCCCTCCACTTT CASTRPNSPLHF
TRBJ2-3 - - TRBV7-6 TGTGCTAGCAGCCCTAGGGGGGCAGATACGCAGTATTTT CASSPRGADTQYF
TRBJ2-1 - - TRBV7-7 TGTGCTAGCAGCCTCATGCACAGGGCGAATGAGCAGTTCTTC CASSLMHRANEQFF
TRBJ2-7 - - TRBV19 TGTGCCAGTAGAGCAAGGAGCTCCTACGAGCAGTACTTC CASRARSSYEQYF
TRBJ1-2 few TRBD1 TRBV20-1 TGCAGTGCTACCGGACAGGGAAAGAATGGCTACACCTTC CSATGQGKNGYTF
TRBJ2-3 - - TRBV10-3 TGTGCCATCAGTGGATGGCTATCAACAGATACGCAGTATTTT CAISGWLSTDTQYF
TRBJ1-1 - - TRBV19 TGTGCCAGTAGCTCCATTCCGGGGAAAGCTTTCTTT CASSSIPGKAFF
TRBJ2-2 - - TRBV7-9 TGTGCCAGCAACTTGCCCGCCGTCGGGGAGCTGTTTTTT CASNLPAVGELFF
TRBJ2-7 - - TRBV7-6 TGTGCCAGCAGCAGCGCTCAGGGCCCCGAGCAGTACTTC CASSSAQGPEQYF
TRBJ1-1 few TRBD1 TRBV19 TGTGCCAGTAGTATTGGGACAGGGAGCACTGAAGCTTTCTTT CASSIGTGSTEAFF
TRBJ2-5 - - TRBV15 TGTGCCACCAGCAGAGATTGGCGGGACGGTCGGGAGACCCAGTACTTC CATSRDWRDGRETQYF
TRBJ1-1 - TRBD1 TRBV6-5 TGTGCCAGCAAGAGACAGGGCTTGAACACTGAAGCTTTCTTT CASKRQGLNTEAFF
TRBJ2-7 - - TRBV5-6 TGTGCCAGCAGCTTGGATGGGACGGAAACCTACGATCAGTACTTC CASSLDGTETYDQYF
TRBJ2-7 few - TRBV13 TGTGCCAGCAGCCGAGGGACATTCGACGAGCAGTACTTC CASSRGTFDEQYF
TRBJ2-2 - - TRBV20-1 TGCAGTGCTTCAGGGTACGGGGAGCTGTTTTTT CSASGYGELFF
TRBJ1-1 - - TRBV24-1 TGTGCCACCAGTGATTTGCTGGAGGACACTGAAGCTTTCTTT CATSDLLEDTEAFF
TRBJ1-1 - - TRBV24-1 TGTGCCACCAGCGTAGACGGTGAAGCTTTCTTT CATSVDGEAFF
TRBJ2-3 - TRBD1 TRBV19 TGTGCCAGTAGCGAGACCGGGACAGTTAGCACAGATACGCAGTATTTT CASSETGTVSTDTQYF
TRBJ1-2 - TRBD1 TRBV12-3/TRBV12-4 TGTGCCAGCAGTGAGCGGACAGGGAATGGCTACACCTTC CASSERTGNGYTF
TRBJ1-6 - - TRBV28 TGTGCCAGCAGTTTGACAGGTTATAATTCACCCCCCCACTTT CASSLTGYNSPPHF
TRBJ2-5 - - TRBV20-1 TGCAGTGCTAGAGTCGGACAGATAGAGACCCAGTACTTC CSARVGQIETQYF
TRBJ2-7 - - TRBV25-1 TGTGCCAGCCTCCTCCGGGGGCAGGGCGTCTATCGGCAGTACTTC CASLLRGQGVYRQYF
TRBJ2-1 - - TRBV15 TGTGCCACCAGCAGAGAAAAGTCGGGGTGGGAGCAGTTCTTC CATSREKSGWEQFF
TRBJ1-1 - - TRBV7-8 TGTGCCAGGAGGGGGGAATGGACAGTTAACACTGAAGCTTTCTTT CARRGEWTVNTEAFF
TRBJ2-1 - - TRBV7-9 TGTGCCAGCAGCTCCCGGCGATATGAGCAGTTCTTC CASSSRRYEQFF
TRBJ1-5 - TRBD1 TRBV20-1 TGCAGTGCTAGGACAGGGTTCAATCAGCCCCAGCATTTT CSARTGFNQPQHF
TRBJ2-5 - TRBD2 TRBV5-1 TGCGCCAGCAGCCGGACTAGCGGGAGTGGAGAGACCCAGTACTTC CASSRTSGSGETQYF
TRBJ2-7 many - TRBV4-1 TGCGCCAGCAGCCAAGTTGGACTGGTTCACTATCGGGGGGCAGGAGCATACGAGCAGTACTTC CASSQVGLVHYRGAGAYEQYF
TRBJ2-7 - TRBD1 TRBV2 TGTGCCAGCAGCCGCCGGACAGGAAGCTCCTACGAGCAGTACTTC CASSRRTGSSYEQYF
TRBJ2-7 - - TRBV2 TGTGCCAGCAGCCTATATAGGGCAGGGGTCGGGCAGTACTTC CASSLYRAGVGQYF